This is a list of T cell receptor beta chains from one sample in a study of early stage breast cancer tumors. Libraries were prepared by immunoSEQ multiplex PCR; TCRdb keeps only in-frame clonotypes and omits some of them. Of just over 50,000 clones in the sample, around 80% are singletons; the top ten hold 3% to 4%. Sequenced input: blood. These receptors all come from a person in their 40s with breast cancer. The CDR3 runs from the conserved cysteine through the conserved F or W. D genes are given only for firm matches. For some rows the clone size is stated as once, few or many, or as a class when expanded; others skip it.

v_gene	d_gene	j_gene	abundance	CDR3nt	CDR3aa
TRBV2	TRBD2	TRBJ2-2	.	TGTGCCAGCAGTCCTGAACTAGCGGGAGTCGACGGGGAGCTGTTTTTT	CASSPELAGVDGELFF
TRBV5-6	TRBD1	TRBJ2-7	.	TGTGCCAGCAGCCCAGGTCCCGGGACAGTCTCCTACGAGCAGTACTTC	CASSPGPGTVSYEQYF
TRBV19	.	TRBJ2-2	.	TGTGCCAGTAGTGAGAGGGAGAGCACCGGGGAGCTGTTTTTT	CASSERESTGELFF
TRBV5-4	.	TRBJ2-6	.	TGTGCCAGCAGCTTGAATCCCAGGAGAACCTCTGGGGCCAACGTCCTGACTTTC	CASSLNPRRTSGANVLTF
TRBV30	TRBD1	TRBJ2-5	.	TGTGCCTGGTGCACTGGACAGGGGCAAGAGACCCAGTACTTC	CAWCTGQGQETQYF
TRBV28	TRBD2	TRBJ2-7	.	TGTGCCAGCAGACCCGGGACGGGAGGGAGCGAGCAGTACTTC	CASRPGTGGSEQYF
TRBV7-9	.	TRBJ2-3	.	TGTGCCAGCAGCTCCCGCGGACGGGTGATCACAGATACGCAGTATTTT	CASSSRGRVITDTQYF
TRBV7-3	TRBD1	TRBJ1-4	.	TGTGCCAGCAGCTTTTATCGGGACAGGTTTAATGAAAAACTGTTTTTT	CASSFYRDRFNEKLFF
TRBV4-2	.	TRBJ1-2	.	TGTGCCAGCAGCCAAGATTTGAACGTTTATGGCTACACCTTC	CASSQDLNVYGYTF
TRBV7-2	.	TRBJ2-2	.	TGTGCCAGCAGCTACCCGGGACGAAGCACCGGGGAGCTGTTTTTT	CASSYPGRSTGELFF
TRBV5-8	.	TRBJ2-7	.	TGTGCCAGCAGCTCAAGATCGGGACCCCCGGTCGAGCAGTACTTC	CASSSRSGPPVEQYF
TRBV30	.	TRBJ1-2	.	TGTGCCTGGAGAGGGCAGGGTTATGGCTATACCTTC	CAWRGQGYGYTF
TRBV29-1	.	TRBJ1-2	few	TGCAGCGTTGACAGGATCTATGGCTACACCTTC	CSVDRIYGYTF
TRBV5-1	.	TRBJ1-3	.	TGCGCCAGCAGCCTCACCAGTACTGGAAACACCATATATTTT	CASSLTSTGNTIYF
TRBV7-8	.	TRBJ2-7	.	TGTGCCAGCAGCTTAGTAACAGGGTGGGACGAGCAGTACTTC	CASSLVTGWDEQYF
TRBV30	.	TRBJ2-7	.	TGTGCCTGGAGTGTAGGGGGGAGTTCGGGGGAGCAGTACTTC	CAWSVGGSSGEQYF
TRBV28	TRBD1	TRBJ1-1	.	TGTGCCAGCAGACTACAGGGGCGGGAAGCTTTCTTT	CASRLQGREAFF
TRBV5-5	.	TRBJ2-7	.	TGTGCCAGCAGCTTCCCGCCACCGGCCTACGAGCAGTACTTC	CASSFPPPAYEQYF
TRBV6-1	.	TRBJ2-5	once	TGTGCCAGCAGTGAATTAGGGAACCAAGAGACCCAGTACTTC	CASSELGNQETQYF